The rows below give T cell receptor beta chains drawn from one sample of a study of shared clonotypes between healthy human individuals. Produced via immunoSEQ multiplex PCR; TCRdb's table is partial and in-frame only. The sample yields roughly 2 million clones, approximately 94% seen once. The sequenced sample consisted of naive CD4+ T cells sorted from blood. The receptors come from a man younger than 35 in good health. The CDR3 runs from the conserved cysteine through the conserved F or W. The D gene is left open where the match is weak. The listing skips clone size in some rows; elsewhere it reads once, few, many or a size class.

d_call | clone_size | j_call | v_call | cdr3_nt | cdr3_aa
- | - | TRBJ1-2 | TRBV4-1 | TGCGCCAGCAGCCAAGATACGGGGGCTAACTATGGCTACACCTTC | CASSQDTGANYGYTF
TRBD1 | - | TRBJ2-2 | TRBV2 | TGTGCCAGCAGGAGGACAGGGGACGGGGAGCTGTTTTTT | CASRRTGDGELFF
- | once | TRBJ2-3 | TRBV5-1 | TGCGCCAGCAGCCGGGGGCGAGGGCGCACAGATACGCAGTATTTT | CASSRGRGRTDTQYF
- | - | TRBJ1-4 | TRBV7-9 | TGTGCCAGCAGCTTAGACGGTGGGGCAACTAATGAAAAACTGTTTTTT | CASSLDGGATNEKLFF
- | - | TRBJ2-1 | TRBV6-5 | TGTGCCAGCAGTTACTCGATAAACGGGAATGAGCAGTTCTTC | CASSYSINGNEQFF
TRBD2 | - | TRBJ2-7 | TRBV9 | TGTGCCAGCAGCGCCGCCGGGACTAGCTACGAGCAGTACTTC | CASSAAGTSYEQYF
TRBD1 | - | TRBJ1-3 | TRBV18 | TGTGCCAGCTCACATGCTCTGACAGGGAACTCTGGAAACACCATATATTTT | CASSHALTGNSGNTIYF
- | once | TRBJ2-1 | TRBV19 | TGTGCCAGTAGTATTGGCGTAGGGTACAATGAGCAGTTCTTC | CASSIGVGYNEQFF
TRBD1 | - | TRBJ1-5 | TRBV27 | TGTGCCAGCAGTTTATCGTGGACAGGGAAAGATCAGCCCCAGCATTTT | CASSLSWTGKDQPQHF
- | - | TRBJ1-5 | TRBV4-1 | TGCGCCAGCAGCCAAGCAGGGAATCAGCCCCAGCATTTT | CASSQAGNQPQHF
TRBD2 | - | TRBJ2-2 | TRBV27 | TGTGCCAGCAGCCGGGTACTAGCGGGGGTCAACACCGGGGAGCTGTTTTTT | CASSRVLAGVNTGELFF
TRBD2 | once | TRBJ2-3 | TRBV2 | TGTGCCAGCAGTTCTATGGACGGGGGGACAGATACGCAGTATTTT | CASSSMDGGTDTQYF
TRBD1 | - | TRBJ1-4 | TRBV5-4 | TGTGCCAGCAGCTTGGAAGGGAGGACAGGTGCAACTAATGAAAAACTGTTTTTT | CASSLEGRTGATNEKLFF
- | - | TRBJ2-1 | TRBV6-1 | TGTGCCAGCAGTAGTTCAGGGTACAATGAGCAGTTCTTC | CASSSSGYNEQFF
- | - | TRBJ2-7 | TRBV30 | TGTGCCTGGAGTGACAACCCCTCCTACGAGCAGTACTTC | CAWSDNPSYEQYF
- | - | TRBJ1-2 | TRBV6-5 | TGTGCCAGCAGTTACGCGGGGATTTGGGGCTACACCTTC | CASSYAGIWGYTF
- | - | TRBJ2-5 | TRBV18 | TGTGCCAGCTCACCCGGGGTTCAAGAGACCCAGTACTTC | CASSPGVQETQYF
- | few | TRBJ1-5 | TRBV5-1 | TGCGCCAGCAGTTTGGGGGGCACGGGTCAGCCCCAGCATTTT | CASSLGGTGQPQHF
- | - | TRBJ1-1 | TRBV5-1 | TGCGCCAGCAGCTTGGAGGGCAGCGGGACGAACACTGAAGCTTTCTTT | CASSLEGSGTNTEAFF
- | - | TRBJ2-2 | TRBV5-6 | TGTGCCAGCAGCCAGGGTTCCGGGGAGCTGTTTTTT | CASSQGSGELFF
- | once | TRBJ1-5 | TRBV4-2 | TGTGCCAGCAGCCCCATGGACAGCCTAAATCAGCCCCAGCATTTT | CASSPMDSLNQPQHF
- | few | TRBJ1-1 | TRBV28 | TGTGCCAGCATTCTTAGGAACACTGAAGCTTTCTTT | CASILRNTEAFF
TRBD1 | - | TRBJ1-6 | TRBV4-2 | TGTGCCAGCAGTCTATCCGGGACAGGGGGCTCACCCCTCCACTTT | CASSLSGTGGSPLHF
- | - | TRBJ1-5 | TRBV12-5 | TGTGCTAGTGGTTTCTGGCACGAAGGAAATCAGCCCCAGCATTTT | CASGFWHEGNQPQHF
- | - | TRBJ1-2 | TRBV30 | TGTGCCTGGAAGGGAGGACAGAATTACTATGGCTACACCTTC | CAWKGGQNYYGYTF
TRBD1 | - | TRBJ1-2 | TRBV2 | TGTGCCAGCAGTGAAATGACAGGGGGGGAGGATGGCTACACCTTC | CASSEMTGGEDGYTF
TRBD1 | - | TRBJ2-1 | TRBV29-1 | TGCAGCGTTGACCCAGACAGGGCTGGTGAGCAGTTCTTC | CSVDPDRAGEQFF
TRBD1 | - | TRBJ2-1 | TRBV5-1 | TGCGCCAGCAGCCCTGCAGGGGGCACTGAGCAGTTCTTC | CASSPAGGTEQFF
- | - | TRBJ1-3 | TRBV18 | TGTGCCAGCTCCCCTACCAGGCAGCTCTCTGGAAACACCATATATTTT | CASSPTRQLSGNTIYF
TRBD1 | - | TRBJ1-5 | TRBV19 | TGTGCCAGTAGTGGACAGGGGGGTCAGCCCCAGCATTTT | CASSGQGGQPQHF
TRBD2 | - | TRBJ2-5 | TRBV9 | TGTGCCAGCAGCCCAGGGACTAGCGGGGTTGGGCAAGAGACCCAGTACTTC | CASSPGTSGVGQETQYF
TRBD2 | - | TRBJ2-6 | TRBV7-2 | TGTGCCAGCAGCTCCCAGGGACTACCCTCTGGGGCCAACGTCCTGACTTTC | CASSSQGLPSGANVLTF
- | - | TRBJ1-2 | TRBV5-6 | TGTGCCAGCAGCTTGACCGGGGCGGATGGCTACACCTTC | CASSLTGADGYTF
- | - | TRBJ2-1 | TRBV28 | TGTGCCAGCAGTTTAATCGACAGGAGGTGGAACAATGAGCAGTTCTTC | CASSLIDRRWNNEQFF
- | - | TRBJ2-7 | TRBV27 | TGTGCCAGCAGTAGGACACCACCCTACGAGCAGTACTTC | CASSRTPPYEQYF
- | - | TRBJ2-3 | TRBV4-1 | TGCGCCAGCAGCCGACACCTGACAGACACAGATACGCAGTATTTT | CASSRHLTDTDTQYF
TRBD2 | - | TRBJ2-5 | TRBV7-2 | TGTGCCAGCAGCTTAAATGGGCCGGGGGGTGAGACCCAGTACTTC | CASSLNGPGGETQYF
- | - | TRBJ2-5 | TRBV10-3 | TGTGCCATCAGTGAGGGACCCCCATCTGGGGAGACCCAGTACTTC | CAISEGPPSGETQYF
- | - | TRBJ1-4 | TRBV30 | TGTGCCTGGAGCCTAAATCGGGTCAAGGGGGAAAAACTGTTTTTT | CAWSLNRVKGEKLFF
- | - | TRBJ1-2 | TRBV6-1 | TGTGCCAGCAGAGCCTCCGCCGGAACCGTCTATGGCTACACCTTC | CASRASAGTVYGYTF
TRBD1 | - | TRBJ2-5 | TRBV5-1 | TGCGCCAGCAGCCCGTTTCCGAGGGACAGGGGGCAAGAGACCCAGTACTTC | CASSPFPRDRGQETQYF
TRBD1 | - | TRBJ1-6 | TRBV7-7 | TGTGCTAGCAGCCCCGGACAGGGGATTTCACCCCTCCACTTT | CASSPGQGISPLHF
- | - | TRBJ2-5 | TRBV9 | TGTGCCAGCAGCGTAGGACGGGGAGGATTGGAGACCCAGTACTTC | CASSVGRGGLETQYF
TRBD1 | - | TRBJ2-7 | TRBV6-5 | TGTGCCAGCAGGAGAGGGCAGGGGGCCTACGAGCAGTACTTC | CASRRGQGAYEQYF
- | - | TRBJ1-5 | TRBV15 | TGTGCCACCAGCGGATTATTTCAGCCCCAGCATTTT | CATSGLFQPQHF
TRBD2 | - | TRBJ2-1 | TRBV29-1 | TGCAGCGCGAAGACTAGCGGGAGGGCCATATCTATCAATGAGCAGTTCTTC | CSAKTSGRAISINEQFF
TRBD1 | - | TRBJ1-4 | TRBV5-8 | TGTGCCAGCAGCTTAAAACAGGGGAATGAAAAACTGTTTTTT | CASSLKQGNEKLFF
- | - | TRBJ2-7 | TRBV4-1 | TGCGCCAGCAGCCATCAGGGTTCCTACGAGCAGTACTTC | CASSHQGSYEQYF
- | - | TRBJ1-6 | TRBV19 | TGTGCCAGTAGCCCTAGCTCCTATAATTCACCCCTCCACTTT | CASSPSSYNSPLHF
- | - | TRBJ1-3 | TRBV7-2 | TGTGCCAGCAGTCGTACGGGGGCCGGGAACACCATATATTTT | CASSRTGAGNTIYF
- | - | TRBJ2-3 | TRBV5-4 | TGTGCCAGCAGCTTGAGAGGGATGACAGATACGCAGTATTTT | CASSLRGMTDTQYF
- | - | TRBJ2-7 | TRBV6-1 | TGTGCCAGCAGTGAAGCTGATCGTCGCGAGCAGTACTTC | CASSEADRREQYF
- | once | TRBJ1-2 | TRBV5-1 | TGCGCCAGCAGTTTGACGCCGGGCGCTAACTATGGCTACACCTTC | CASSLTPGANYGYTF
TRBD1 | once | TRBJ1-1 | TRBV30 | TGTGCCTGGAGTGAGACAGGGGGGGGACGAACTGAAGCTTTCTTT | CAWSETGGGRTEAFF
- | - | TRBJ1-5 | TRBV15 | TGTGCCACCAGCAGAGAGGAGAATCAGCCCCAGCATTTT | CATSREENQPQHF
- | - | TRBJ2-7 | TRBV11-2 | TGTGCCAGCAGCGGAACAGTGAGTGACGAGCAGTACTTC | CASSGTVSDEQYF
- | - | TRBJ2-7 | TRBV6-5 | TGTGCCATCGGGCCGGCAGCCTACGAGCAGTACTTC | CAIGPAAYEQYF
TRBD2 | - | TRBJ2-7 | TRBV6-5 | TGTGCCAGCAGTTACTCTAGGACTAGCGGTTACGAGCAGTACTTC | CASSYSRTSGYEQYF
- | - | TRBJ1-2 | TRBV7-9 | TGTGCCAGCAGCTTGGGTAACTATGGCTACACCTTC | CASSLGNYGYTF
- | few | TRBJ2-2 | TRBV10-3 | TGTGCCATCAGTCCACAGTACACCGGGGAGCTGTTTTTT | CAISPQYTGELFF